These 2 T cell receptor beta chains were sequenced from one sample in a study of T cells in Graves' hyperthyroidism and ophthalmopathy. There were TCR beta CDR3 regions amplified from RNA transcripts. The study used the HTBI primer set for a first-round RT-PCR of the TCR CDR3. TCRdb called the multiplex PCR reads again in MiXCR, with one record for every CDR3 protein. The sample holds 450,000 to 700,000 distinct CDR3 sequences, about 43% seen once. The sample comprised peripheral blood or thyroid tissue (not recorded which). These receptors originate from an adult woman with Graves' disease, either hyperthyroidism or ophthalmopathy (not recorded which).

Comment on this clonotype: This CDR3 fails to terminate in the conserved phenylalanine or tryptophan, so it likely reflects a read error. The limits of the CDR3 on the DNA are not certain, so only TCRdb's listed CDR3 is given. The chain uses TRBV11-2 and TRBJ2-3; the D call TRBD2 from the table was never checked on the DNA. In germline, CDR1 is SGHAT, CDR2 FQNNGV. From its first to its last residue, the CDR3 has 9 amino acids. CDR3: CASSLEIAG.

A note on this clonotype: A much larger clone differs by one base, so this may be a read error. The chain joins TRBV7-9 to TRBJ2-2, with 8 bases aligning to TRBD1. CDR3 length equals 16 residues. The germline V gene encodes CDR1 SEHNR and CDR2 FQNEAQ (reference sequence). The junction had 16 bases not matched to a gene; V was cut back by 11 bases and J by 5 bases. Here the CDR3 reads CAYNQRPRGRTGELFF. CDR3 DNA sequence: TGTGCCTATAACCAGAGGCCCAGGGGGCGGACCGGGGAGCTGTTTTTT. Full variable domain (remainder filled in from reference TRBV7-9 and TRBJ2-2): DTGVSQNPRHKITKRGQNVTFRCDPISEHNRLYWYRQTLGQGPEFLTYFQNEAQLEKSRLLSDRFSAERPKGSFSTLEIQRTEQGDSAMYLCAYNQRPRGRTGELFFGEGSRLTVL.